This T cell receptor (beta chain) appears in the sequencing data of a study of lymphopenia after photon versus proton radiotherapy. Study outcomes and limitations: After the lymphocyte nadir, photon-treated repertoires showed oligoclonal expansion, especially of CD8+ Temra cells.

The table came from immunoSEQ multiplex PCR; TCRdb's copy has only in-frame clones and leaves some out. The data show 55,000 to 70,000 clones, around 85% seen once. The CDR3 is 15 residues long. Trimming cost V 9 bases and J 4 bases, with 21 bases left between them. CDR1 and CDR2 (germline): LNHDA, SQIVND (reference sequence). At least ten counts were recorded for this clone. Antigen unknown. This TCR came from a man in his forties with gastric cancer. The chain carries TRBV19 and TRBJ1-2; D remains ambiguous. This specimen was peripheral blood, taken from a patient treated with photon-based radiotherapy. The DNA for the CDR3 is TGTGCCAGCCTTAAAGCAGCTGGGTCCTCCTATGGCTACACCTTC. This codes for CASLKAAGSSYGYTF.